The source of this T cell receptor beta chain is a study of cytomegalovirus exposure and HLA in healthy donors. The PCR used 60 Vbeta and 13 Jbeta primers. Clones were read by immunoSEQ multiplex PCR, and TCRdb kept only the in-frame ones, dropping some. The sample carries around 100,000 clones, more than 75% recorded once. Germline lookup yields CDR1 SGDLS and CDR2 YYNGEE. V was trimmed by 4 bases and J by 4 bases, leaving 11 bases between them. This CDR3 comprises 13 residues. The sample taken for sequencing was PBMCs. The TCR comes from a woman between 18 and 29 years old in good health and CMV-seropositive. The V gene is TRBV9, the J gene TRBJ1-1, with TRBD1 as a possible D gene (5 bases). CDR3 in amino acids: CASSRGGVTEAFF. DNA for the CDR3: TGTGCCAGCAGCAGGGGCGGGGTCACTGAAGCTTTCTTT.